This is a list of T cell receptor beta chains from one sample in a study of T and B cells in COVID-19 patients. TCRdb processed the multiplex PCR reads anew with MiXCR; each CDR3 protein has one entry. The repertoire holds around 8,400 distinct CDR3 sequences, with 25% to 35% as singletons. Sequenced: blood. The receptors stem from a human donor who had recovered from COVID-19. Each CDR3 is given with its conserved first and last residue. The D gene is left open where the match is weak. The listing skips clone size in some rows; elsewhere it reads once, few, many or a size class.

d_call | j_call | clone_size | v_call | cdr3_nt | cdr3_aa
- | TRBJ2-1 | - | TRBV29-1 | TGCAGCGTTGAAGATCTCAACGGCTACAATGAGCAGTTCTTC | CSVEDLNGYNEQFF
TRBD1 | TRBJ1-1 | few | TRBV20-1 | TGCAGTGCTAGGCAGGGGGACACTGAAGCTTTCTTT | CSARQGDTEAFF
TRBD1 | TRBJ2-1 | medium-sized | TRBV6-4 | TGTGCCAGCAGTTACGGGACAGGGGAGGTCAATGAGCAGTTCTTC | CASSYGTGEVNEQFF
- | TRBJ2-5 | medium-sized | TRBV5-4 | TGTGCCAGCAGCTTGGCTGGCGGGAAAGAGACCCAGTACTTC | CASSLAGGKETQYF
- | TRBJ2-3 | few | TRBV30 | TGTGCCTGGCCACAGGGAAGCTCGCAAGATACGCAGTATTTT | CAWPQGSSQDTQYF
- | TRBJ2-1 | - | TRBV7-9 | TGTGCCAGCAGCTTAGTGGATGGATCCTACAATGAGCAGTTCTTC | CASSLVDGSYNEQFF
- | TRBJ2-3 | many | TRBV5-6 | TGTGCCAGCAGCTTGTCGGCCGGCAGACCCTTAACAGATACGCAGTATTTT | CASSLSAGRPLTDTQYF
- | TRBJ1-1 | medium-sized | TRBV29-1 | TGCAGCGTTGAAGGGAACACTGAAGCTTTCTTT | CSVEGNTEAFF
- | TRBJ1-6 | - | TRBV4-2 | TGTGCCAGCAGCCACGTTATGAAGGGAGAGAATAATTCACCCCTCCACTTT | CASSHVMKGENNSPLHF
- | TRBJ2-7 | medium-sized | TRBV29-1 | TGCAGCGTTACGCAGGGGCGGGAGCAGTACTTC | CSVTQGREQYF
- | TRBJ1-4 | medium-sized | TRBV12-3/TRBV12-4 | TGTGCCAGCAGGGTCCATGAAAAACTGTTTTTT | CASRVHEKLFF
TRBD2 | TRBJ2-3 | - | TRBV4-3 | TGCGCCAGCAGCCAAGCGGTCGTAGCGGGGGCCAGCACAGATACGCAGTATTTT | CASSQAVVAGASTDTQYF
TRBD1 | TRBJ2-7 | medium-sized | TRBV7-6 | TGTGCCAGCAGCTTAGAGTGGACAGGGAATCAAGACGAGCAGTACTTC | CASSLEWTGNQDEQYF
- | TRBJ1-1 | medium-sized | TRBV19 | TGTGCCAGTAGTTTTGACAGCCTCATGAACACTGAAGCTTTCTTT | CASSFDSLMNTEAFF
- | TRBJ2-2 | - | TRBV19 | TGTGCCAGTAGTATATTGCTTAGGGCCGGGGAGCTGTTTTTT | CASSILLRAGELFF
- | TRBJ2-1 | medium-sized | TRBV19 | TGTGCCAGTAGTATGCCGGGAATTCACCCTTCGCAGTTCTTC | CASSMPGIHPSQFF
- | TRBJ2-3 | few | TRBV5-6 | TGTGCCAGCAGCCTTTTCTTCAATCCTACGCAGTATTTT | CASSLFFNPTQYF
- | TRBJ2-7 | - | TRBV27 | TGTGCCAGCAGTTTGGAGGACAGCCACGAGCAGTACTTC | CASSLEDSHEQYF
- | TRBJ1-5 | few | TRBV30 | TGTGCCTGGAGTGTAGGGGGGGGCAGCCAGCCCCAGCATTTT | CAWSVGGGSQPQHF
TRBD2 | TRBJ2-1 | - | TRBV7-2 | TGTGCCAGCAGCTTAGGACTAGCGGGAAACAATGAGCAGTTCTTC | CASSLGLAGNNEQFF
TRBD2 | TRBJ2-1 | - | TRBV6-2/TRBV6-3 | TGTGCCAGCAGACTCTGGGGGACTAGCGGGGGGTACAATGAGCAGTTCTTC | CASRLWGTSGGYNEQFF
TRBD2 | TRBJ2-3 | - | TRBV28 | TGTGCCAGCAGTTTAGGGGCTAGCGGGTTAGCAGATACGCAGTATTTT | CASSLGASGLADTQYF
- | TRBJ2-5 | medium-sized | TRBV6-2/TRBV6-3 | TGTGCCAGCAGCCAACCCCAAGAGACCCAGTACTTC | CASSQPQETQYF
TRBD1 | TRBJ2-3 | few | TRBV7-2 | TGTGCCAGCAGCTACCGACAGGGGGGAACAGATACGCAGTATTTT | CASSYRQGGTDTQYF
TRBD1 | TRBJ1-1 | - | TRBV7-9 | TGTGCCAGCAGCGCACCAGGGGGCACTGAAGCTTTCTTT | CASSAPGGTEAFF
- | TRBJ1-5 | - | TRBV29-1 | TGCAGCGTGGGGTCAGGGCAGACCCAGCATTTT | CSVGSGQTQHF
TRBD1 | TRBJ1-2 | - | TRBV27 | TGTGCCAGCAGTCTAGGAGGGGGCCGGAGTTATGGCTACACCTTC | CASSLGGGRSYGYTF
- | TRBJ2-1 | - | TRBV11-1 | TGTGCCAGCAGCTTAGAACGGGGGCTCGACGGTGAGCAGTTCTTC | CASSLERGLDGEQFF
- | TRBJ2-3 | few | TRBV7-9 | TGTGCCAGCAGCTACCTCCTCCAGGGCAAGGTCACAGATACGCAGTATTTT | CASSYLLQGKVTDTQYF
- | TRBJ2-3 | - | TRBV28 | TGTGCCAGCAGTGCCCTAAGTAGGCTTACAACAGATACGCAGTATTTT | CASSALSRLTTDTQYF
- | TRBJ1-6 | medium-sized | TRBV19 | TGTGCCAGTAGTAACCCAAATTCACCCCTCCACTTT | CASSNPNSPLHF
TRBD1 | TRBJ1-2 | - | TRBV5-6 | TGTGCCAGCAGCCCGACAGGGCTTAACTATGGCTACACCTTC | CASSPTGLNYGYTF
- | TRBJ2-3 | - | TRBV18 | TGTGCCAGCTCACCAAGAGGGGGGGTCACAGATACGCAGTATTTT | CASSPRGGVTDTQYF
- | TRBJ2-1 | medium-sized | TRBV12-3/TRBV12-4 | TGTGCCAGCACCCCGACAGTTAACAATGAGCAGTTCTTC | CASTPTVNNEQFF
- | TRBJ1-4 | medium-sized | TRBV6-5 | TGTGCCAGCAGTTACGGTTCACGCGGAGAGGGTGAAAAACTGTTTTTT | CASSYGSRGEGEKLFF
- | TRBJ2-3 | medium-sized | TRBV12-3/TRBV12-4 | TGTGCCAGCAGTTTAGCGGGAAGTTCCGATACGCAGTATTTT | CASSLAGSSDTQYF
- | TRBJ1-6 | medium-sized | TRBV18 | TGTGCCAGCTCACCATCCCGGGAGGGGACGGATTCACCCCTCCACTTT | CASSPSREGTDSPLHF
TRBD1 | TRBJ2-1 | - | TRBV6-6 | TGTGCCAGCAGTGGGACAGAATACAATGAGCAGTTCTTC | CASSGTEYNEQFF
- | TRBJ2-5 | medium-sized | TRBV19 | TGTGCCACCGCCGGAGGAGGGGGCGACGAGACCCAGTACTTC | CATAGGGGDETQYF
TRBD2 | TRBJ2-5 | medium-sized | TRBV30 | TGTGCCTGGAGAAAGCGCGGGGGGGTTCAAGAGACCCAGTACTTC | CAWRKRGGVQETQYF
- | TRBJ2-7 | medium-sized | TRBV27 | TGTGCCAGCAGTTTATTCGGGCGGGGGCCGGGACTCTACGAGCAGTACTTC | CASSLFGRGPGLYEQYF
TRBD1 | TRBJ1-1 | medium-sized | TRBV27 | TGTGCCAGCAGTCCCGACAGGGGAACTGAAGCTTTCTTT | CASSPDRGTEAFF
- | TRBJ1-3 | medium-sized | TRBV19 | TGTGCCACGGACGGGGCTGGAAACACCATATATTTT | CATDGAGNTIYF
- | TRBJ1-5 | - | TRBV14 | TGTGCCAGCAGCCTACACGCGCGTAACAGGGCGGATCAGCCCCAGCATTTT | CASSLHARNRADQPQHF
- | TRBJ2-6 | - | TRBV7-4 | TGTGCCAGCAGCTTGTACGGACCCTTCTCTGGGGCCAACGTCCTGACTTTC | CASSLYGPFSGANVLTF
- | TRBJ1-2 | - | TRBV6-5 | TGTGCCAGCAGTCCTCCAGGGGTGAGGGACTATGGCTACACCTTC | CASSPPGVRDYGYTF
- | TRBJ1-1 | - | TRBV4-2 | TGCGCCAGCAGCCAAGAGGGGGTTTATGATGAAGCTTTCTTT | CASSQEGVYDEAFF
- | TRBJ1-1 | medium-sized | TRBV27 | TGTGCCAGCATGAGGGGTGGCACTGAAGCTTTCTTT | CASMRGGTEAFF